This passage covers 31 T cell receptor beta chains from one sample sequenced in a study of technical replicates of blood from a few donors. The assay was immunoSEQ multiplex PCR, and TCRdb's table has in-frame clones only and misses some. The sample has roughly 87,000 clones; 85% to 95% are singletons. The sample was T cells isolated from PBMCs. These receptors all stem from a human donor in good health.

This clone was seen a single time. CDR3 in DNA: TGTGCCAGCAGTTATTTCGGTATTACTAATGAGCAGTTCTTC. This encodes CASSYFGITNEQFF. V and J are TRBV6-5 and TRBJ2-1; D not resolved. This CDR3 region has 14 residues. Germline-derived CDR1 and CDR2 are MNHEY and SVGAGI. The V and J ends lost 3 bases and 7 bases respectively, with 13 bases between them.

The CDR3 DNA sequence: TGTGCCAGCAGCCCATGGACAGGGGATGGAGGTACGCAGTATTTT. Protein: CASSPWTGDGGTQYF. The chain combines TRBV14 with TRBJ2-3, with TRBD1 identical over 9 bases. V dropped 4 bases and J dropped 8; count of bases not matched to a gene: 10. CDR1 and CDR2 (germline): SGHDN, FVKESK. The CDR3 runs 15 residues.

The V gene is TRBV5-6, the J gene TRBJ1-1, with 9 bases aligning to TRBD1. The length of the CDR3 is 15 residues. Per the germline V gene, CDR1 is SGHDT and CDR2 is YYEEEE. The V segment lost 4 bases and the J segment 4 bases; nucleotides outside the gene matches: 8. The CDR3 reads CASSRSGTGPTEAFF. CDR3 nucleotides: TGTGCCAGCAGCCGTTCCGGGACAGGGCCCACTGAAGCTTTCTTT.

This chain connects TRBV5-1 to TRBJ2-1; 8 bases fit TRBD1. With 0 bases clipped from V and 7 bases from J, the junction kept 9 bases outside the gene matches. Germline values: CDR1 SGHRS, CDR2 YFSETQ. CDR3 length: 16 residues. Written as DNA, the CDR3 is TGCGCCAGCAGCTTGGGGGGCAGGGGGCGAGGAAATGAGCAGTTCTTC. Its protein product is CASSLGGRGRGNEQFF.

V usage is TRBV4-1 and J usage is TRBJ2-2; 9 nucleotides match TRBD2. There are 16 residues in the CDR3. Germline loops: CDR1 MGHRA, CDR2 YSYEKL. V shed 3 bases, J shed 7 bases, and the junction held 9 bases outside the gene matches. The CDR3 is CASSQRSGRLSGELFF. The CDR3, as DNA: TGCGCCAGCAGCCAGAGGAGCGGGAGGCTTAGCGGGGAGCTGTTTTTT.

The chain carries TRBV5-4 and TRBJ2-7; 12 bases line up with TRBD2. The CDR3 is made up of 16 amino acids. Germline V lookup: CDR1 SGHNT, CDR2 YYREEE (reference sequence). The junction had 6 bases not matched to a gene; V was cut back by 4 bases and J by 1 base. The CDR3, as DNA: TGTGCCAGCAGCCCGATGACTAGCGGGGGTTCCTACGAGCAGTACTTC. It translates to CASSPMTSGGSYEQYF.

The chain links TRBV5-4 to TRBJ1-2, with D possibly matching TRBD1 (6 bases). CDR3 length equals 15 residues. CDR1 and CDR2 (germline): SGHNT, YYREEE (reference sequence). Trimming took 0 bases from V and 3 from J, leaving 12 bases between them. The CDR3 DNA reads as TGTGCCAGCAGCTTGGAGTTTGGGGGCTACTATGGCTACACCTTC. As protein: CASSLEFGGYYGYTF.

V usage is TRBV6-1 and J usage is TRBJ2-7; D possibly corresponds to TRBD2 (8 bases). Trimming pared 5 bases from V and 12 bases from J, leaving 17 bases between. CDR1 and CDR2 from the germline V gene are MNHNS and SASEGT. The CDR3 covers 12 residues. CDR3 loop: CASSRTSRGTYF. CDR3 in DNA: TGTGCCAGCAGTCGGACTAGCAGGGGGACGTACTTC.

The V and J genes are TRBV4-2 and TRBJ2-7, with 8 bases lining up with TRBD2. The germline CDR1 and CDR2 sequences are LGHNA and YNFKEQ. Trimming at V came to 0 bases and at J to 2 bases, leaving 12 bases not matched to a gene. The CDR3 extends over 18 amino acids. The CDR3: CASSQDPTAGGLTYEQYF. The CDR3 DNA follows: TGTGCCAGCAGCCAAGACCCTACCGCGGGGGGTCTTACCTACGAGCAGTACTTC.

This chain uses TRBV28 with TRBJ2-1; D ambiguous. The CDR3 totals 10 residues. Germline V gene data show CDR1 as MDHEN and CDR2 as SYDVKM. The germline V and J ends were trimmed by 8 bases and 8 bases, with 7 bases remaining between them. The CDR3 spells CASSIDEQFF. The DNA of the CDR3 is TGTGCCAGCTCAATAGATGAGCAGTTCTTC.

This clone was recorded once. The CDR3 loop reads CASSLDWGRGGYTF. DNA for the CDR3: TGTGCCAGCAGCTTAGATTGGGGGCGTGGAGGCTACACCTTC. The rearrangement joins TRBV7-2 to TRBJ1-2, with a tentative D call TRBD1 (6 bases). Per the germline V gene, CDR1 is SGHTA and CDR2 is FQGNSA. The CDR3 spans 14 residues. Trimming left V 1 base short and J 8 bases short, with 14 bases between.

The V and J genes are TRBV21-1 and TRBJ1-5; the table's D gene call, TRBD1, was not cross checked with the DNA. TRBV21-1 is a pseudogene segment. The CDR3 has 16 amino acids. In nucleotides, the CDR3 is TGTGCCAGCAGCAAATCCTCCGACAGTAGCAATCAGCCCCAGCATTTT. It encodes CASSKSSDSSNQPQHF.

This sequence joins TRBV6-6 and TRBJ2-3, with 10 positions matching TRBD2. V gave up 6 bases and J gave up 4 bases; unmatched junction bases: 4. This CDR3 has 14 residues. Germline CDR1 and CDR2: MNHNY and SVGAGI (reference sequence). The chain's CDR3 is CASSPSGSADTQYF. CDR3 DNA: TGTGCCAGCAGCCCTAGCGGGAGCGCAGATACGCAGTATTTT.

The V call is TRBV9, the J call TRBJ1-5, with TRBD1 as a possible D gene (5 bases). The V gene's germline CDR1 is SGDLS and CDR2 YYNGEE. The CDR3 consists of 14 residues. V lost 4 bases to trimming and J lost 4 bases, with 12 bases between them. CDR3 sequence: CASSPTGLNQPQHF. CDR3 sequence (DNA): TGTGCCAGCAGCCCAACAGGTCTTAATCAGCCCCAGCATTTT. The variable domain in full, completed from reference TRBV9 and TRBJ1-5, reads DSGVTQTPKHLITATGQRVTLRCSPRSGDLSVYWYQQSLDQGLQFLIQYYNGEERAKGNILERFSAQQFPDLHSELNLSSLELGDSALYFCASSPTGLNQPQHFGDGTRLSIL.

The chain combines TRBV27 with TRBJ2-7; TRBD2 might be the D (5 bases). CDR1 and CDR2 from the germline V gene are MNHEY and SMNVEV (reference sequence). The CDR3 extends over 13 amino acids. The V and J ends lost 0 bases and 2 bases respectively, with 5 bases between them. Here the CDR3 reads CASSLSAAYEQYF. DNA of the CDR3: TGTGCCAGCAGTTTATCAGCGGCCTACGAGCAGTACTTC.

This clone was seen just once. The CDR3 sequence is CAISDPGTGLTEAFF. The CDR3 DNA reads as TGTGCCATCAGTGATCCCGGGACAGGGCTGACTGAAGCTTTCTTT. The chain carries TRBV10-3 and TRBJ1-1; 9 bases map to TRBD1. CDR3 size: 15 residues. V lost 3 bases and J lost 5; bases outside the gene matches: 7. Germline V lookup: CDR1 ENHRY, CDR2 SYGVKD.

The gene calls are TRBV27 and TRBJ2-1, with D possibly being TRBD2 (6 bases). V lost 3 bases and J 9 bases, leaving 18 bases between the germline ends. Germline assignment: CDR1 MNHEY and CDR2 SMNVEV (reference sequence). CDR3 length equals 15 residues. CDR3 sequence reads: CASSFGGPIGGEQFF. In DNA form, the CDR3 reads TGTGCCAGCAGTTTTGGAGGGCCAATCGGGGGTGAGCAGTTCTTC.

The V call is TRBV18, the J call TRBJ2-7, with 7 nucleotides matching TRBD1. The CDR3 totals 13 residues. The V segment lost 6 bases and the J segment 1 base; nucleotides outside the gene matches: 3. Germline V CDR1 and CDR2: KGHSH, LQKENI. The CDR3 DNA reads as TGTGCCAGCTCGGAGACAGGGTCCTACGAGCAGTACTTC. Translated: CASSETGSYEQYF. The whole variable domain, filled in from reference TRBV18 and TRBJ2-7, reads NAGVMQNPRHLVRRRGQEARLRCSPMKGHSHVYWYRQLPEEGLKFMVYLQKENIIDESGMPKERFSAEFPKEGPSILRIQQVVRGDSAAYFCASSETGSYEQYFGPGTRLTVT.

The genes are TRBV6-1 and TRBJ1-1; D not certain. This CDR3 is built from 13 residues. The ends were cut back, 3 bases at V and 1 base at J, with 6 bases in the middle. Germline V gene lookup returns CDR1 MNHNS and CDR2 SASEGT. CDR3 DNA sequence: TGTGCCAGCAGTGAGGCCAGGAACACTGAAGCTTTCTTT. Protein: CASSEARNTEAFF.

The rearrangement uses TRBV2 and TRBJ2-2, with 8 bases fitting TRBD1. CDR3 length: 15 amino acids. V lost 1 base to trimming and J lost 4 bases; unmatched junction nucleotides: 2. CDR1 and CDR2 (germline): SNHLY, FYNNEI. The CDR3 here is CASSEGRGRTGELFF. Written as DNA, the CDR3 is TGTGCCAGCAGTGAAGGCAGGGGGCGCACCGGGGAGCTGTTTTTT.

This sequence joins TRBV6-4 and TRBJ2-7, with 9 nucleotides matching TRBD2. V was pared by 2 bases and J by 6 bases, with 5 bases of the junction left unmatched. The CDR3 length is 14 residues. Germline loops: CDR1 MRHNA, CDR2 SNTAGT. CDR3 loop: CASSDVAGEREQYF. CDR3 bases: TGTGCCAGCAGTGACGTAGCGGGAGAACGCGAGCAGTACTTC.

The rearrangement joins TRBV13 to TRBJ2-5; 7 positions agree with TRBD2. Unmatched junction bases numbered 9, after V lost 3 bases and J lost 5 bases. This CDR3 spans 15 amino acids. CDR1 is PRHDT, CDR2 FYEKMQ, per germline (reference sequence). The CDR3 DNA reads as TGTGCCAGCAGCTTTGGTCTAGCGGCGTCCGAGACCCAGTACTTC. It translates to CASSFGLAASETQYF.

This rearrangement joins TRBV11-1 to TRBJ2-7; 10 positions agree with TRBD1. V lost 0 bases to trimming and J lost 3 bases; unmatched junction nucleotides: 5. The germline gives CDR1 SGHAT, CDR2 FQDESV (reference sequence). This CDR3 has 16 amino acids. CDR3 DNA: TGTGCCAGCAGCTTAGCAGCCCGGGACAGGGGCTACGAGCAGTACTTC. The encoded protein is CASSLAARDRGYEQYF.

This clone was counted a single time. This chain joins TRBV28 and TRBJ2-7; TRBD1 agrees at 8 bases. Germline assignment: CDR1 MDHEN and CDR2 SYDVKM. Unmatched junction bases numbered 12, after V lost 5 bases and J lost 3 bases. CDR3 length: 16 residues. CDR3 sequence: CASSPTGTGLNYEQYF. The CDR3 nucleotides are TGTGCCAGCAGTCCAACCGGGACAGGATTAAACTACGAGCAGTACTTC. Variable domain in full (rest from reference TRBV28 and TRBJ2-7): DVKVTQSSRYLVKRTGEKVFLECVQDMDHENMFWYRQDPGLGLRLIYFSYDVKMKEKGDIPEGYSVSREKKERFSLILESASTNQTSMYLCASSPTGTGLNYEQYFGPGTRLTVT.

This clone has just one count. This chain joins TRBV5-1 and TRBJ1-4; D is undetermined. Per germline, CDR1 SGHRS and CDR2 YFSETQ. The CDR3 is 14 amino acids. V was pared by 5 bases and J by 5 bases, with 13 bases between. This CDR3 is CASSLQSSNEKLFF. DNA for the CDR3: TGCGCCAGCAGTTTACAGAGCTCGAATGAAAAACTGTTTTTT.

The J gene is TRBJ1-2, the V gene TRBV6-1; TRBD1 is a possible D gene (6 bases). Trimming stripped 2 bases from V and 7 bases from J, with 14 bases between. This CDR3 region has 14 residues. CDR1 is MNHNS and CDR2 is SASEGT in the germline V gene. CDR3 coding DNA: TGTGCCAGCAGTGAACGGCCAGGGGAGCCTGGCTACACCTTC. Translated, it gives CASSERPGEPGYTF.

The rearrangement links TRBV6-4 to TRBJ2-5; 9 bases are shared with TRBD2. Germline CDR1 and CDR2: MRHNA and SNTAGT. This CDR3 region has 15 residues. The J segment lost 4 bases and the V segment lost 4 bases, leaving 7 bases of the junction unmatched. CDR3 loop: CASSGFSGSRETQYF. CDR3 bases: TGTGCCAGCAGTGGGTTTAGCGGGAGTCGAGAGACCCAGTACTTC.

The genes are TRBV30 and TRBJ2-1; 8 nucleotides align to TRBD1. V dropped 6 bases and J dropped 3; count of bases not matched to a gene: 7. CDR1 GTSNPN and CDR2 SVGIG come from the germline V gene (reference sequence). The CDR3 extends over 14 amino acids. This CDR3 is CACRVTGGYNEQFF. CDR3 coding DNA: TGTGCCTGCCGAGTTACAGGGGGCTACAATGAGCAGTTCTTC. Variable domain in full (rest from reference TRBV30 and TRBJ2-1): SQTIHQWPATLVQPVGSPLSLECTVEGTSNPNLYWYRQAAGRGLQLLFYSVGIGQISSEVPQNLSASRPQDRQFILSSKKLLLSDSGFYLCACRVTGGYNEQFFGPGTRLTVL.

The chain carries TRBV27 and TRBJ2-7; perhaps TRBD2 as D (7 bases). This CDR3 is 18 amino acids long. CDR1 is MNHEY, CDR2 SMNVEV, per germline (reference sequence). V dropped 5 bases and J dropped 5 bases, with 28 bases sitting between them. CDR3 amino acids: CASSPFSGGGSVDHEQYF. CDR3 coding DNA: TGTGCCAGCAGTCCCTTTTCTGGCGGGGGCTCGGTGGACCACGAGCAGTACTTC.

The CDR3 region is CATSSTGSNQPQHF. As DNA, the CDR3 is TGTGCCACCAGCAGTACAGGGAGCAATCAGCCCCAGCATTTT. The chain combines TRBV15 with TRBJ1-5, with D tentatively TRBD1 (6 bases). Germline V CDR1 and CDR2: LNHNV, YYDKDF (reference sequence). The CDR3 loop spans 14 amino acids. Trimming took 3 bases from V and 1 from J, leaving 7 bases between them.

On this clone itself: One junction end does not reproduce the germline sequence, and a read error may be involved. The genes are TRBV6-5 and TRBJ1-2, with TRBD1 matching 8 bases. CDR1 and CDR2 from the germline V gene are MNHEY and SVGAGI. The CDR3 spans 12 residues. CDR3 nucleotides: TGTGCCAGCAGAGGGGGAACAGGGGGTGAATCCTTC. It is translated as CASRGGTGGESF.